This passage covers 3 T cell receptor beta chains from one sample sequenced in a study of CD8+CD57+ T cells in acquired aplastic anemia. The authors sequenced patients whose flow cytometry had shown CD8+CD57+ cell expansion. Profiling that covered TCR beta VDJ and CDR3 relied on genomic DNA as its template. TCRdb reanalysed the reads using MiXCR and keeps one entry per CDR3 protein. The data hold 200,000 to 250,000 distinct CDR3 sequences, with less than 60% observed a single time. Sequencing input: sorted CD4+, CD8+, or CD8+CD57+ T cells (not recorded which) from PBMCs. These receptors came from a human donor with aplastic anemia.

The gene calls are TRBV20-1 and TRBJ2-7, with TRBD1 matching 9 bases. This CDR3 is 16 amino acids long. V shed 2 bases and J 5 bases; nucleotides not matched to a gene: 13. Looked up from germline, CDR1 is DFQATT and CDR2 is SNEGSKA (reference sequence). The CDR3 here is CSARNPGQGIGNEQYF. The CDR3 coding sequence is TGCAGTGCTAGAAACCCGGGACAGGGAATCGGCAACGAGCAGTACTTC.

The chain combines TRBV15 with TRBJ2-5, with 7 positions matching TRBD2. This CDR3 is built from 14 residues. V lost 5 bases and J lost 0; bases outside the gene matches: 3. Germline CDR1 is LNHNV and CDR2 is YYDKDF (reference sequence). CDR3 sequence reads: CATSGLADQETQYF. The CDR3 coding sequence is TGTGCCACCAGCGGGCTAGCGGACCAAGAGACCCAGTACTTC.

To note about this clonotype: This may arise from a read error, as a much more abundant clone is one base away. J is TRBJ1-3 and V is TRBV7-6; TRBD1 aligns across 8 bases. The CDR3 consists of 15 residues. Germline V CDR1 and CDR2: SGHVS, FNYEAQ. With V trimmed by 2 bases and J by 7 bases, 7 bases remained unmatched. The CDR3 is CASSLSGGADNTIYF. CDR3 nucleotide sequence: TGTGCCAGCAGCTTATCAGGGGGCGCGGACAACACCATATATTTT.